In its sample, the clone carrying this T cell receptor beta chain was seen a few times. Antigen specificity is unknown. The PCR was carried out with 60 Vbeta primers and 13 Jbeta primers. TCRdb's copy holds only in-frame clones and misses some; the assay was immunoSEQ multiplex PCR. The sample records under 250,000 clones, around 82% being singletons. The data were obtained in a study of cytomegalovirus exposure and HLA in healthy donors. Findings of the study overall: A few V segments could not be told apart, such as TRBV6-2 and TRBV6-3, and were left out. Most CMV-associated TCR beta chains were later found to appear HLA-restricted.

Germline lookup yields CDR1 MNHEY and CDR2 SVGAGI. The germline V and J ends were trimmed by 2 bases and 2 bases, with 10 bases remaining between them. This CDR3 is built from 14 residues. The sample taken for sequencing was PBMCs. This TCR derives from a woman aged 25-40 years in good health and CMV-seronegative. This chain links TRBV6-5 with TRBJ2-7, with TRBD1 as a possible D gene (6 bases). In DNA form, the CDR3 reads TGTGCCAGCAGTTACGGGACAAAACCCTACGAGCAGTACTTC. Protein: CASSYGTKPYEQYF.